Listed here is a single T cell receptor beta chain. Antigen unknown. As originally analysed: After removing out-of-frame reads, over 2 million distinct TCRbeta sequences remained. Data came from immunoSEQ multiplex PCR; TCRdb stores just in-frame clones and leaves some out. For V, J and clone size, that table is used; D and trimming come from the DNA. The profile covers about 59,000 clones, with less than 85% appearing a single time and approximately 0.5% taken by the ten largest. This sample is part of a study of memory CD4+ T cells and cytomegalovirus serostatus. The sort gate was single viable CD3+CD4+CD8-CD45RO+ cells for memory CD4+ T cells. Serum IgG to CMV pp150, pp28, p38 and p52 defined serostatus. Positive selection with CD4 microbeads enriched total CD4+ T cells. General observations from the study: About 40% of the roughly 160 known CMV-associated TCRbeta sequences appeared in CD4+ memory.

J gave up 2 bases and V 6 bases, and 7 bases lay outside the gene matches. Germline values: CDR1 KGHSH, CDR2 LQKENI. The CDR3 runs to 14 residues. The chain is built from TRBV18 and TRBJ2-7, with 7 bases matching TRBD2. The receptor comes from an adult in good health and CMV-seronegative. Some clones in this sample may be carry-over from other donors' samples. What was sequenced was memory CD4+ T cells from blood. This CDR3 reads CASSTAGRAYEQYF. The CDR3 nucleotides are TGTGCCAGCTCGACAGCGGGGAGGGCCTACGAGCAGTACTTC.